Shown below are 17 T cell receptor beta chains from a single sample sequenced in a study of blood T cells in healthy people across ages. A second PCR, run for roughly 7 to 12 cycles, used a sample-barcoded 5' primer plus a J-beta primer mix. TCRdb re-called the 5' RACE reads with MiXCR, one entry per CDR3 protein. The data show fewer than 2,000,000 distinct CDR3 sequences, with roughly two fifths seen just once and 20% to 25% held by the top ten. Sequenced input: blood. These receptors came from a human donor in good health.

The chain uses TRBV20-1 and TRBJ2-7, with 7 bases lining up with TRBD1. CDR1 DFQATT and CDR2 SNEGSKA come from the germline V gene (reference sequence). The ends lost 0 bases at V and 4 bases at J; junction bases unmatched: 18. The CDR3 covers 18 residues. DNA of the CDR3: TGCAGTGCTAGAGATCGGAACTTCTGGGGACAGATTGTTTACGAGCAGTACTTC. It codes for CSARDRNFWGQIVYEQYF.

This clonotype showed up just a few times. The chain is built from TRBV28 and TRBJ1-2; tentative D call: TRBD1 (5 bases). Germline loops: CDR1 MDHEN, CDR2 SYDVKM. Trimming took 3 bases from V and 3 from J, leaving 14 bases between them. The CDR3 has 15 residues. Here the CDR3 reads CASSFMGTSYYGYTF. CDR3 nucleotides: TGTGCCAGCAGTTTTATGGGGACCTCCTACTATGGCTACACCTTC.

This clonotype has just a few counts. The gene calls are TRBV12-3 or TRBV12-4 and TRBJ2-2, with D unresolved. The V and J ends lost 5 bases and 2 bases respectively, with 6 bases between them. The CDR3 length is 13 residues. The CDR3 sequence: CASSVHNTGELFF. In DNA, the CDR3 is TGTGCCAGCAGTGTTCATAACACCGGGGAGCTGTTTTTT.

On this clonotype: Germline is not matched at one junction end, which may reflect a read error. The chain has TRBV20-1 and TRBJ2-5; D perhaps matches TRBD1 (5 bases). The length of the CDR3 is 13 residues. CDR1 and CDR2 from the germline V gene are DFQATT and SNEGSKA (reference sequence). DNA of the CDR3: TGCAGTGCTATCACAGGAGCCCCAGAGACCCCGTACTTC. Translating it yields CSAITGAPETPYF.

The chain couples TRBV9 to TRBJ2-1; D is possibly TRBD1 (6 bases). Trimming took 3 bases from V and 9 from J, leaving 19 bases between them. The CDR3 contains 15 residues. Germline V gene lookup returns CDR1 SGDLS and CDR2 YYNGEE. The CDR3 DNA reads as TGTGCCAGCAGCGAATACTCAATTGGGGGCGCTGAGCAGTTCTTC. This translates into CASSEYSIGGAEQFF.

The rearrangement links TRBV6-2 or TRBV6-3 to TRBJ2-4; TRBD2 agrees at 8 bases. The length of the CDR3 is 15 residues. The ends lost 5 bases at V and 13 bases at J; junction bases unmatched: 16. Per the germline V gene, CDR1 is MNHEY and CDR2 is SVGEGT. The CDR3 spells CASSKTSANAREQYF. The CDR3 bases are TGTGCCAGCAGTAAGACTAGCGCGAATGCGAGAGAGCAGTACTTC.

This clonotype has just a few counts. V is TRBV7-3 and J is TRBJ2-5, with 7 bases identical to TRBD2. Germline V gene lookup returns CDR1 SGHTA and CDR2 FQGTGA. V was pared by 3 bases and J by 2 bases, with 3 bases of the junction left unmatched. There are 14 residues in the CDR3. The DNA for the CDR3 is TGTGCCAGCAGCTTCAGCGGGGAACAAGAGACCCAGTACTTC. Translated: CASSFSGEQETQYF.

V is TRBV29-1 and J is TRBJ1-1, with D unclear. Between the trimmed V and J ends, which lost 0 bases and 1 base, there was a span of 18 bases. The CDR3 is made up of 17 amino acids. Per the germline V gene, CDR1 is SQVTM and CDR2 is ANQGSEA. As DNA, the CDR3 is TGCAGCGTTGAAGATCGTCTTTCGGTCCTAACGAACACTGAAGCTTTCTTT. Protein: CSVEDRLSVLTNTEAFF.

Points on this clonotype: This likely traces to a read error, being one base from a far larger clone. The rearrangement links TRBV7-9 to TRBJ2-1; tentative D call: TRBD1 (5 bases). The CDR3 sequence is 14 residues long. Germline loops: CDR1 SEHNR, CDR2 FQNEAQ (reference sequence). The CDR3: CASSLGGTYIEQFF. CDR3 nucleotide sequence: TGTGCCAGCAGCTTAGGGGGCACCTACATTGAGCAGTTCTTC.

This clonotype has more than one count but fewer than ten. The chain combines TRBV4-3 with TRBJ2-7; 9 nucleotides line up with TRBD1. J was trimmed by 1 base and V by 4 bases; bases with no gene match: 8. This CDR3 contains 16 residues. Germline loops: CDR1 LGHNA, CDR2 YSLEER. Here the CDR3 reads CASSRYRGLFSYEQYF. The CDR3 region has the DNA TGCGCCAGCAGCCGATACAGGGGGCTCTTTTCCTACGAGCAGTACTTC.

This clonotype was seen ten or more times. One end of the junction is discordant with germline, which a read error may explain. V usage is TRBV7-9 and J usage is TRBJ2-1; no definite D call. The CDR3 totals 12 residues. Germline V gene data show CDR1 as SEHNR and CDR2 as FQNEAQ (reference sequence). The DNA for the CDR3 is TGTGCCAGCAGTTTAGTTTCCGATGAGCAGTTCTTC. It is translated as CASSLVSDEQFF.

This clonotype is a singleton in its sample. The chain is built from TRBV12-3 or TRBV12-4 and TRBJ2-5, with TRBD1 as a possible D gene (6 bases). The J call may not be correct, given that the DNA end is closer to TRBJ2-7. This CDR3 is built from 14 residues. CDR3 region: CASSVRAGDLEQYF. The CDR3 nucleotides are TGTGCCAGCAGTGTCCGGGCAGGGGACCTCGAGCAGTACTTC.

V and J are TRBV2 and TRBJ1-1; D gene unclear. The CDR3 runs 11 residues. V lost 2 bases and J 12 bases, leaving 10 bases between the germline ends. The V gene's germline CDR1 is SNHLY and CDR2 FYNNEI. The CDR3 nucleotides are TGTGCCAGCAGTGAATCGCAGGCCTCTTTCTTT. Translated: CASSESQASFF.

This clonotype was seen a few times. The chain is built from TRBV27 and TRBJ2-4, with D perhaps matching TRBD1 or TRBD2 (5 bases each). Germline CDR1 MNHEY, CDR2 SMNVEV (reference sequence). Trimming took off 2 bases at V and 8 bases at J, with 7 bases between the two ends. The CDR3 extends over 12 amino acids. The CDR3 DNA is TGTGCCAGCAGTTTAGGGGGAGACATTCAGTACTTC. Translating it yields CASSLGGDIQYF.

Only a few counts were recorded for this clonotype. This rearrangement joins TRBV20-1 to TRBJ2-1; 8 positions agree with TRBD2. The germline V gene encodes CDR1 DFQATT and CDR2 SNEGSKA (reference sequence). The CDR3 is 13 residues long. The V gene end was trimmed by 8 bases and the J gene end by 3 bases; junction bases not matched to a gene: 6. The CDR3 reads CSTGGGFYNEQFF. The CDR3 nucleotides read TGCAGTACGGGGGGGGGTTTCTACAATGAGCAGTTCTTC.

This clonotype was counted a few times. The rearrangement joins TRBV20-1 to TRBJ2-3; D is unresolved. The CDR3 covers 14 residues. CDR1 and CDR2 from the germline V gene are DFQATT and SNEGSKA (reference sequence). Trimming pared 0 bases from V and 5 bases from J, leaving 12 bases between. The CDR3 loop reads CSARDVKVGDTQYF. The DNA of the CDR3 is TGCAGTGCTAGAGATGTTAAAGTGGGAGATACGCAGTATTTT.

The chain employs TRBV12-3 or TRBV12-4 and TRBJ2-7; 7 bases are shared with TRBD1. This CDR3 has 13 amino acids. The V segment lost 5 bases and the J segment 7 bases; nucleotides outside the gene matches: 8. The CDR3 coding sequence is TGTGCCAGCAGTCTAAGACAGGGAATGGAGCAGTACTTC. Protein product: CASSLRQGMEQYF.